This passage covers 28 T cell receptor beta chains from one sample sequenced in a study of T cells in women clearing cervical HPV infection. Repertoires were generated with immunoSEQ multiplex PCR, while TCRdb's copy carries only in-frame clones and drops some. In total, the table holds tens of thousands of clones. Material: blood buffy coat. The receptors were gathered from a woman aged 18 to 75 with a cervical HPV16 infection that either progressed to CIN3+ or cleared (not recorded which).

Notes on this clone: The CDR3 end is not reached by the read, which stops 3 residues before it; the germline J gene fills it in. The rearrangement uses TRBV20-1 and TRBJ2-1; weak D call: TRBD1 (6 bases). The germline V gene encodes CDR1 DFQATT and CDR2 SNEGSKA (reference sequence). Trimming stripped 6 bases from V and 0 bases from J, with 12 bases between. The CDR3 is 14 residues long. This CDR3 is CSAGRGLSYNEQFF. CDR3 DNA, as far as it was read: TGCAGTGCAGGCAGGGGCCTCTCCTACAATGAG.

On this clone itself: The read gets to within 3 residues of the CDR3 end, and the germline J gene fills in the rest. The chain carries TRBV23-1 and TRBJ1-1; tentatively, D is TRBD1 (6 bases). TRBV23-1 is placed among ORFs of uncertain function. V dropped 0 bases and J dropped 1 base, with 18 bases sitting between them. The CDR3 is made up of 18 amino acids. The CDR3 protein is CASSQSGGDADRNTEAFF. The CDR3 bases that were read are TGCGCCAGCAGTCAATCCGGGGGGGATGCGGACAGGAACACTGAA.

Details on this clone: The CDR3 extends 3 residues past the end of the read, so its final part is completed from the germline J gene. J is TRBJ1-1 and V is TRBV7-3; D possibly corresponds to TRBD1 (6 bases). The CDR3 contains 14 residues. Trimming took off 5 bases at V and 1 base at J, with 11 bases between the two ends. Germline V gene lookup returns CDR1 SGHTA and CDR2 FQGTGA. The CDR3 sequence: CASSPGHPNTEAFF. The DNA read from the CDR3 is TGTGCCAGCAGCCCGGGACACCCGAACACTGAA.

About this clone itself: From the germline J gene comes the end of the CDR3, since the read stops 3 residues before it. The chain recombines TRBV7-9 with TRBJ1-1, with D tentatively TRBD1 (6 bases). V lost 3 bases and J 1 base, leaving 6 bases between the germline ends. This CDR3 is 13 amino acids long. Germline V gene sequence: CDR1 SEHNR, CDR2 FQNEAQ (reference sequence). CDR3 bases read: TGTGCCAGCAGCTTGACAGGGAACACTGAA. Its protein is CASSLTGNTE. The full-length CDR3 reads as CASSLTGNTEAFF.

On this clone itself: Sequencing ends 3 residues short of the CDR3 end; the germline J gene provides the rest. This rearrangement joins TRBV19 to TRBJ1-2; D is undetermined. The CDR3 covers 12 residues. Trimming cost V 4 bases and J 3 bases, with 6 bases left between them. Germline CDR1 reads LNHDA; CDR2 reads SQIVND (reference sequence). The covered CDR3 bases are TGTGCCAGTAGTACCTATTACTATGGC. It is translated as CASSTYYYG. The whole CDR3 sequence reads CASSTYYYGYTF.

As to this clone: The sequenced fragment ends 3 residues before the CDR3 boundary, so the rest is inferred from the germline J gene. The chain links TRBV5-4 to TRBJ2-2; D gene ambiguous. The V gene's germline CDR1 is SGHNT and CDR2 YYREEE (reference sequence). The CDR3 consists of 13 residues. V lost 4 bases to trimming and J lost 5 bases, with 9 bases between them. This chain's CDR3 is CASSRQGTGELFF. The sequenced part of the CDR3 DNA is TGTGCCAGCAGCCGACAAGGGACCGGGGAG. The whole variable domain, remainder taken from reference TRBV5-4 and TRBJ2-2, is ETGVTQSPTHLIKTRGQQVTLRCSSQSGHNTVSWYQQALGQGPQFIFQYYREEENGRGNFPPRFSGLQFPNYSSELNVNALELDDSALYLCASSRQGTGELFFGEGSRLTVL.

With respect to this clone: Read coverage stops 3 residues before the CDR3 terminus; the germline J gene supplies the remainder. The V and J genes are TRBV20-1 and TRBJ2-5, with 7 bases aligning to TRBD2. Germline CDR1 DFQATT, CDR2 SNEGSKA (reference sequence). V was clipped by 0 bases and J by 5 bases; unmatched bases: 9. This CDR3 is built from 15 residues. This chain's CDR3 is CSARDGQGRGETQYF. The CDR3 DNA, read in part, is TGCAGTGCTAGAGATGGGCAAGGGCGGGGGGAGACC.

Remarks on this clone: The read ends 3 residues before the CDR3 terminus; that terminus is restored from the germline J gene. The chain uses TRBV7-2 and TRBJ2-3, with TRBD2 matching 7 bases. Germline V lookup: CDR1 SGHTA, CDR2 FQGNSA. This CDR3 region has 15 residues. Germline trimming cut 1 base from V and 5 bases from J; bases unmatched to any gene: 6. CDR3 bases read: TGTGCCAGCAGCTTAGTAAGCGGGGAGCAAGATACG. It encodes CASSLVSGEQDT. The entire CDR3 protein reads CASSLVSGEQDTQYF.

On this clone: The read falls 3 residues short of the CDR3 end, and the missing part is taken from the germline J gene. This chain links TRBV18 with TRBJ1-2; perhaps TRBD1 as D (5 bases). The CDR3 runs 15 residues. CDR1 and CDR2 from the germline V gene are KGHSH and LQKENI. CDR3 DNA, as far as it was read: TGTGCCAGCTCACCACTAGCGGGACTGTCAGATACC. It encodes CASSPLAGLSDT. The complete CDR3 reads CASSPLAGLSDTYTF.

Concerning this clone itself: Read coverage stops 3 residues before the CDR3 terminus; the germline J gene supplies the remainder. The chain carries TRBV27 and TRBJ2-3; D not resolved. V lost 4 bases, J lost 5 bases, and 13 bases lay in between. There are 14 residues in the CDR3. Germline V gene sequence: CDR1 MNHEY, CDR2 SMNVEV (reference sequence). The CDR3 region is CASSSVKDRDTQYF. The CDR3 DNA, read in part, is TGTGCCAGCAGTTCGGTCAAAGATAGAGATACG.

Of note for this clone: The CDR3 end falls 3 residues outside the read, so it is completed with the germline J gene. The J gene is TRBJ1-6, the V gene TRBV27, with D possibly being TRBD1 (6 bases). CDR3 size: 15 residues. Germline V gene lookup returns CDR1 MNHEY and CDR2 SMNVEV (reference sequence). The V end lost 3 bases, the J end lost 5 bases, and 11 bases lay between the germline ends. The DNA read from the CDR3 is TGTGCCAGCAGTTTGCGACAGGTCGATAATTCACCC. This gives the protein CASSLRQVDNSP. The full CDR3 protein is CASSLRQVDNSPLHF.

With regard to this clone: The sequenced fragment ends 3 residues before the CDR3 boundary, so the rest is inferred from the germline J gene. V and J are TRBV7-9 and TRBJ1-3; 7 positions match TRBD1. V gave up 4 bases and J gave up 3 bases; unmatched junction bases: 3. CDR3 length equals 14 residues. Germline CDR1 reads SEHNR; CDR2 reads FQNEAQ (reference sequence). The DNA read from the CDR3 is TGTGCCAGCAGCTCCGGGACAGATGGAAACACC. Translating gives CASSSGTDGNT. The complete CDR3 sequence is CASSSGTDGNTIYF.

Worth noting for this clone: The sequenced fragment ends 3 residues before the CDR3 boundary, so the rest is inferred from the germline J gene. The V call is TRBV4-1, the J call TRBJ1-5, with TRBD1 matching 8 bases. CDR3 length: 15 amino acids. Germline V lookup: CDR1 MGHRA, CDR2 YSYEKL. The chain's CDR3 is CASSQDQGADIPQHF. The covered CDR3 bases are TGCGCCAGCAGCCAAGACCAGGGGGCAGACATCCCC.

Worth noting for this clone: The read ends 3 residues early relative to the CDR3; the germline J gene fills the gap. V usage is TRBV7-9 and J usage is TRBJ1-2; D unresolved. Germline lookup yields CDR1 SEHNR and CDR2 FQNEAQ (reference sequence). This CDR3 region has 11 residues. Here the CDR3 reads CASDSTYDYTF. Incomplete CDR3 DNA: TGTGCCAGCGACTCAACCTACGAC.

About this clone: The read halts 3 residues ahead of the CDR3 end, with the missing end drawn from the germline J gene. The chain carries TRBV6-1 and TRBJ1-5; D possibly corresponds to TRBD1 (6 bases). Germline CDR1 is MNHNS and CDR2 is SASEGT. The V and J ends lost 4 bases and 4 bases respectively, with 8 bases between them. The CDR3 is made up of 13 amino acids. This CDR3 is CASSAQGNQPQHF. Incomplete CDR3 DNA: TGTGCCAGCAGTGCACAGGGAAATCAGCCC.

About this clone: The read is 3 residues too short to cover the CDR3 end, so that end is filled in from the germline J gene. The genes are TRBV18 and TRBJ2-3, with TRBD2 identical over 11 bases. This CDR3 contains 17 residues. V dropped 3 bases and J dropped 3; count of bases not matched to a gene: 8. The V gene's germline CDR1 is KGHSH and CDR2 LQKENI. The CDR3 protein is CASSPLAGGVVTDTQYF. Incomplete CDR3 DNA: TGTGCCAGCTCACCCCTAGCGGGAGGAGTGGTGACAGATACG.

CDR3 bases read: TGTGCCAGCCGGCTAGCCACAACCTACGAG. This translates into CASRLATTYE. The whole CDR3 is CASRLATTYEQYF. The chain has TRBV6-2 or TRBV6-3 and TRBJ2-7, with D tentatively TRBD2 (5 bases). The read gets to within 3 residues of the CDR3 end, and the germline J gene fills in the rest. The length of the CDR3 is 13 residues. Germline CDR1 is MNHEY and CDR2 is SVGEGT. Trimming stripped 8 bases from V and 2 bases from J, with 13 bases between.

Note on this clone: The CDR3 extends 3 residues past the end of the read, so its final part is completed from the germline J gene. V gene TRBV27 combines with J gene TRBJ2-7; 8 bases align to TRBD2. CDR3 size: 14 residues. V was clipped by 5 bases and J by 3 bases; unmatched bases: 6. Looked up from germline, CDR1 is MNHEY and CDR2 is SMNVEV (reference sequence). CDR3 amino acids: CASSLRGGIYEQYF. CDR3 DNA, as far as it was read: TGTGCCAGCAGTCTTCGGGGGGGAATCTACGAG.

As regards this clone: The read ends 3 residues early relative to the CDR3; the germline J gene fills the gap. V gene TRBV13 combines with J gene TRBJ2-1, with TRBD2 as a possible D gene (5 bases). The V gene lost 0 bases and the J gene lost 4 bases, with 13 bases spanning the gap. CDR1 is PRHDT, CDR2 FYEKMQ, per germline (reference sequence). The CDR3 spans 16 residues. The CDR3 loop is CASSLGPSWAYNEQFF. Partial CDR3 DNA: TGTGCCAGCAGCTTAGGCCCTAGCTGGGCGTACAATGAG.

Details on this clone: Coverage ceases 3 residues before the CDR3 finishes, and the germline J gene fills in the end. V gene TRBV19 combines with J gene TRBJ2-7, with TRBD1 matching 7 bases. This CDR3 spans 14 amino acids. Germline CDR1 reads LNHDA; CDR2 reads SQIVND (reference sequence). The ends lost 4 bases at V and 2 bases at J; junction bases unmatched: 5. CDR3 sequence: CASSNTGDTYEQYF. The DNA read from the CDR3 is TGTGCCAGTAGTAACACAGGGGATACCTACGAG.

A word on this clone: The missing CDR3 end, 3 residues past where the read stops, is filled in from the germline J gene. This rearrangement joins TRBV11-2 to TRBJ1-2; weak D call: TRBD1 (5 bases). Looked up from germline, CDR1 is SGHAT and CDR2 is FQNNGV. CDR3 length: 15 residues. The sequenced CDR3 bases are TGTGCCAGCAGCTTAGTGGGTGGGGCAGGGCAAGGC. This gives the protein CASSLVGGAGQG. The full CDR3 reads CASSLVGGAGQGYTF.

Comments on this clone: The read comes to an end 3 residues before the CDR3 does, leaving the germline J gene to fill in the end. The chain joins TRBV19 to TRBJ2-1; maybe TRBD1 (6 bases). Germline-derived CDR1 and CDR2 are LNHDA and SQIVND (reference sequence). The CDR3 length is 14 residues. V was shortened by 6 bases and J by 3 bases, with 12 bases between the two germline ends. The CDR3 sequence: CASRDTGNYNEQFF. The sequenced CDR3 bases are TGTGCCAGTAGGGACACAGGGAACTACAATGAG. The whole variable domain, filled in from reference TRBV19 and TRBJ2-1, reads DGGITQSPKYLFRKEGQNVTLSCEQNLNHDAMYWYRQDPGQGLRLIYYSQIVNDFQKGDIAEGYSVSREKKESFPLTVTSAQKNPTAFYLCASRDTGNYNEQFFGPGTRLTVL.

As regards this clone: Sequencing ends 3 residues short of the CDR3 end; the germline J gene provides the rest. V gene TRBV19 combines with J gene TRBJ2-3; D might be TRBD1 (8 bases). This CDR3 region has 16 residues. Per germline, CDR1 LNHDA and CDR2 SQIVND (reference sequence). The CDR3 reads CASSGGMQGAGQPQYF. Partial CDR3 DNA: TGTGCCAGTAGCGGGGGGATGCAGGGGGCAGGACAGCCG.

This clone is identified as medium-sized from frequency. The CDR3 end lies 3 residues beyond the end of the read and is filled in from the germline J gene. The chain has TRBV5-1 and TRBJ2-2; D not certain. The CDR3 is 15 residues long. V lost 7 bases and J lost 0, with 13 bases in between. Germline lookup yields CDR1 SGHRS and CDR2 YFSETQ. The CDR3: CASAQLSANTGELFF. The part of the CDR3 DNA that was read is TGCGCCAGCGCACAGCTCTCCGCGAACACCGGGGAG.

As concerns this clone: The read halts 3 residues ahead of the CDR3 end, with the missing end drawn from the germline J gene. V is TRBV19 and J is TRBJ2-5; 7 nucleotides agree with TRBD1. Germline V lookup: CDR1 LNHDA, CDR2 SQIVND (reference sequence). There are 15 residues in the CDR3. With 2 bases clipped from V and 4 bases from J, the junction kept 7 bases outside the gene matches. The part of the CDR3 DNA that was read is TGTGCCAGTAGTATATCGACAGGGCTATTAGAGACC. Its protein product is CASSISTGLLET. The CDR3 in full is CASSISTGLLETQYF.

In the case of this clone: Sequencing ends 3 residues short of the CDR3 end; the germline J gene provides the rest. The same CDR3 also results from other DNA sequences found in this sample. The chain uses TRBV18 and TRBJ1-3; the D is unclear. This CDR3 has 14 amino acids. V lost 2 bases and J lost 4, with 9 bases in between. Germline loops: CDR1 KGHSH, CDR2 LQKENI. CDR3 DNA (partial): TGTGCCAGCTCACCATCGGGGAGAGGAAACACC. This sequence encodes CASSPSGRGNT. The whole CDR3 is CASSPSGRGNTIYF.

This clone counts as medium-sized by frequency. The sequenced fragment ends 3 residues before the CDR3 boundary, so the rest is inferred from the germline J gene. The chain joins TRBV14 to TRBJ2-5, with 9 bases identical to TRBD2. Germline V lookup: CDR1 SGHDN, CDR2 FVKESK. Trimming cost V 1 base and J 5 bases; bases outside gene matches: 8. This CDR3 contains 16 residues. CDR3 DNA, as far as it was read: TGTGCCAGCAGCCAAGTATTTCTAGCGGGATATGAGACC. Amino acids: CASSQVFLAGYET. The entire CDR3 protein is CASSQVFLAGYETQYF.

Concerning this clone: Sequencing ends 3 residues short of the CDR3 end; the germline J gene provides the rest. This chain uses TRBV5-6 with TRBJ2-5; TRBD2 matches 8 bases. This CDR3 comprises 15 residues. V lost 0 bases and J lost 2; bases outside the gene matches: 3. Germline CDR1 and CDR2: SGHDT and YYEEEE. CDR3 in amino acids: CASSLGLANQETQYF. CDR3 bases read: TGTGCCAGCAGCTTGGGACTAGCGAATCAAGAGACC.